The text below deals with one TCR beta chain. What it recognizes is unknown. The sample is drawn from a study of shared clonotypes between healthy human individuals. Across the study: The composition of the donors was a couple of women and a few men aged 18 to 49. General observations from the study: Richness estimates generally favored naive over memory subsets.

The deep-level immunoSEQ assay was used. The repertoire was sequenced with immunoSEQ multiplex PCR; TCRdb's copy has only in-frame clones and lacks some. The table records some 2.3 million clones, 85% to 95% of them present only once. Looked up from germline, CDR1 is SEHNR and CDR2 is FQNEAQ (reference sequence). CDR3 length: 14 residues. Trimming pared 4 bases from V and 8 bases from J, leaving 15 bases between. Donation came from healthy HIV-negative adults that had no recent acute infections or vaccinations. This sequence originates from a man younger than 35 in good health. Some clones in this sample may be carry-over from other donors' samples. The gene calls are TRBV7-9 and TRBJ2-1, with D perhaps TRBD1 or TRBD2 (6 bases each). Sequences were obtained from naive CD4+ T cells from PBMCs. The subset here: CD45RA+ positively selected. The CDR3 DNA reads TGTGCCAGCAGCTCGACACCGGGGGCGGATGAGCAGTTCTTC. It specifies CASSSTPGADEQFF. Drawing the rest from reference TRBV7-9 and TRBJ2-1, the complete variable domain is DTGVSQNPRHKITKRGQNVTFRCDPISEHNRLYWYRQTLGQGPEFLTYFQNEAQLEKSRLLSDRFSAERPKGSFSTLEIQRTEQGDSAMYLCASSSTPGADEQFFGPGTRLTVL.